A selection of T cell receptor beta chains follows, all from one sample in a study of T-cell memory formation after mild COVID-19. TCRdb re-called the 5' RACE reads with MiXCR, one entry per CDR3 protein. The sample holds about 470,000 distinct CDR3 sequences, around a quarter seen once. Sequences were obtained from PBMCs or a T cell subset sorted from them (not recorded which). The receptors here all came from an adult woman who had mild COVID-19 (a few samples of this study predate the infection). Cell type and time point are not known. Both conserved end residues are part of each CDR3. A D gene is named only where the DNA matches it firmly. Some rows mark clone size as missing; the rest say once, few, many or name a class of expanded clone.

D gene: -
clone size: -
V gene: TRBV18
J gene: TRBJ1-2
CDR3 protein: CASSHRQDSYGYTF

D gene: -
clone size: -
V gene: TRBV30
J gene: TRBJ1-2
CDR3 protein: CAWSVQGSYGYTF

D gene: -
clone size: -
V gene: TRBV7-2
J gene: TRBJ1-5
CDR3 protein: CASSLGTDATFGNQPQHF

D gene: TRBD2
clone size: -
V gene: TRBV20-1
J gene: TRBJ2-5
CDR3 protein: CSARDLQRGNQETQYF

D gene: TRBD1
clone size: few
V gene: TRBV7-6
J gene: TRBJ1-2
CDR3 protein: CASRPRDSRGYTF

D gene: TRBD2
clone size: -
V gene: TRBV29-1
J gene: TRBJ2-5
CDR3 protein: CSVETSGRGETGYF

D gene: TRBD1
clone size: -
V gene: TRBV19
J gene: TRBJ1-2
CDR3 protein: CATSGEGATYGYTF

D gene: TRBD1
clone size: few
V gene: TRBV12-3/TRBV12-4
J gene: TRBJ2-7
CDR3 protein: CASRGTGVHEQYF

D gene: -
clone size: few
V gene: TRBV20-1
J gene: TRBJ1-1
CDR3 protein: CSARDHLDMGTEAFF

D gene: TRBD1
clone size: -
V gene: TRBV20-1
J gene: TRBJ1-1
CDR3 protein: CTAFVRQGNTEAFF

D gene: TRBD2
clone size: -
V gene: TRBV6-2/TRBV6-3
J gene: TRBJ2-7
CDR3 protein: CASRASRGLAGYEQYF

D gene: -
clone size: -
V gene: TRBV7-3
J gene: TRBJ2-1
CDR3 protein: CASSLMSYNEQFF

D gene: TRBD2
clone size: -
V gene: TRBV20-1
J gene: TRBJ2-3
CDR3 protein: CSARLADPTDTQFF

D gene: -
clone size: few
V gene: TRBV2
J gene: TRBJ1-2
CDR3 protein: CASINPGLNYGYTF

D gene: -
clone size: -
V gene: TRBV21-1
J gene: TRBJ1-5
CDR3 protein: CASTAIDRGVDQPQHF

D gene: -
clone size: -
V gene: TRBV4-1
J gene: TRBJ2-2
CDR3 protein: CASSQVSGETGELFF

D gene: -
clone size: few
V gene: TRBV2
J gene: TRBJ2-1
CDR3 protein: CASIGRAYNEQFF

D gene: TRBD1
clone size: few
V gene: TRBV25-1
J gene: TRBJ2-7
CDR3 protein: CASSESHRGYEQYF

D gene: TRBD1
clone size: few
V gene: TRBV4-3
J gene: TRBJ1-2
CDR3 protein: CASSQDTSGAAGQGGYTF

D gene: -
clone size: -
V gene: TRBV4-1
J gene: TRBJ2-7
CDR3 protein: CASSPPGRRSSYEQYF

D gene: -
clone size: few
V gene: TRBV24-1
J gene: TRBJ2-7
CDR3 protein: CATSDLPTGQPYEQYF

D gene: -
clone size: few
V gene: TRBV12-3/TRBV12-4
J gene: TRBJ2-3
CDR3 protein: CASSLRHSLADTQYF

D gene: -
clone size: -
V gene: TRBV6-1
J gene: TRBJ1-2
CDR3 protein: CASTFLGAANYGYTF

D gene: TRBD2
clone size: few
V gene: TRBV7-3
J gene: TRBJ2-1
CDR3 protein: CASSAGTSGFSYNEQFF

D gene: -
clone size: -
V gene: TRBV7-2
J gene: TRBJ2-7
CDR3 protein: CASSPGSVQGTRHEQYF

D gene: TRBD1
clone size: few
V gene: TRBV6-5
J gene: TRBJ2-1
CDR3 protein: CASSYETGQHNEQFF

D gene: -
clone size: -
V gene: TRBV7-2
J gene: TRBJ1-4
CDR3 protein: CASSLRTNEKLFF

D gene: -
clone size: -
V gene: TRBV7-9
J gene: TRBJ2-4
CDR3 protein: CATEGEPAKNIQYF

D gene: -
clone size: few
V gene: TRBV5-1
J gene: TRBJ1-1
CDR3 protein: CASSLWETHLLNTEAFF

D gene: -
clone size: -
V gene: TRBV27
J gene: TRBJ2-1
CDR3 protein: CASRLGTVDPLYNEQFF

D gene: -
clone size: -
V gene: TRBV3-2
J gene: TRBJ1-2
CDR3 protein: CASSQVWIPRGLYTYGYTF

D gene: -
clone size: -
V gene: TRBV9
J gene: TRBJ2-3
CDR3 protein: CASRSGGSDLDTQYF

D gene: -
clone size: -
V gene: TRBV18
J gene: TRBJ2-7
CDR3 protein: CASSPGRGYEQYF

D gene: TRBD1
clone size: -
V gene: TRBV5-1
J gene: TRBJ2-4
CDR3 protein: CASSPNYEQGTKNIQYF